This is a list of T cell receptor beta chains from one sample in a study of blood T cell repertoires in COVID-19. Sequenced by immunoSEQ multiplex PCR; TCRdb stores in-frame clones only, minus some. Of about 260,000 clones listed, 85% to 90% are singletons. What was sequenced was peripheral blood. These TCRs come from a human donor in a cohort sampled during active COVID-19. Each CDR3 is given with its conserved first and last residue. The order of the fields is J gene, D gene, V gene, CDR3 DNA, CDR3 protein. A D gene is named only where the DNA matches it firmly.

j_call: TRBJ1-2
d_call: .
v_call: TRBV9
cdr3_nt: TGTGCCAGCAGCGCGGGAGGTGGCTATGGCTACACCTTC
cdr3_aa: CASSAGGGYGYTF

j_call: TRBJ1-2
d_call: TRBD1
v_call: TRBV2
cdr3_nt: TGTGCCAGCATCAGGGGGGTCTATGGCTACACCTTC
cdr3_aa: CASIRGVYGYTF

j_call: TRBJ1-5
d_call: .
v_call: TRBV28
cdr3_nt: TGTGCCAGCAGTTTATCACCCCCCAGTCAGCCCCAGCATTTT
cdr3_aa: CASSLSPPSQPQHF

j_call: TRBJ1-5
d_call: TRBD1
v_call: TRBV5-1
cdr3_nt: TGCGCCAGCAGCTTAGGGACAGAACCCAATCAGCCCCAGCATTTT
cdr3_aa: CASSLGTEPNQPQHF

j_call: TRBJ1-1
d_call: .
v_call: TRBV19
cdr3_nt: TGTGCCAGTAGTTTACGGCCCGGGGGGAACACTGAAGCTTTCTTT
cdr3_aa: CASSLRPGGNTEAFF

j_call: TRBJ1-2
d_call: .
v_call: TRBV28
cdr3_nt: TGTGCCAGCAGTTCGTCGAGATTGGTCTACACCTTC
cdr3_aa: CASSSSRLVYTF

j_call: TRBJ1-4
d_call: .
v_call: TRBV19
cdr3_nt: TGTGCCAGTAGTATACCACAGGGAAGACTGTTTTTT
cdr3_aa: CASSIPQGRLFF

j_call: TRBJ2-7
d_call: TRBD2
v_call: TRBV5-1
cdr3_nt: TGCGCCAGCAGCTCGACCGGGGACTTGGGACTAGCGAGTTACGAGCAGTACTTC
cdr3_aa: CASSSTGDLGLASYEQYF

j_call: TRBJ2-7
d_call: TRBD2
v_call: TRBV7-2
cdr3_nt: TGTGCCAGCCACCGGGGGGGGGCTTACGAGCAGTACTTC
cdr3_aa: CASHRGGAYEQYF

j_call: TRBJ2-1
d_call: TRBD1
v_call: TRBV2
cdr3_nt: TGTGCCAGCGAGGGGACAGGGGTTTACAATGAGCAGTTCTTC
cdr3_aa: CASEGTGVYNEQFF

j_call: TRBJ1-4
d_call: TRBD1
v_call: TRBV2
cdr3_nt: TGTGCCAGCGGGGACAGGGGGCGGGATGAAAAACTGTTTTTT
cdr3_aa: CASGDRGRDEKLFF

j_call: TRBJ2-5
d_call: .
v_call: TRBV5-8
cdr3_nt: TGTGCCAGCAGCAAAGATGGGGCAGAGACCCAGTACTTC
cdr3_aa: CASSKDGAETQYF

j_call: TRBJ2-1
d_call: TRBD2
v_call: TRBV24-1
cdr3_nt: TGTGCCACCAGTGATGAGGGACTAAGGGGTGAGCAGTTCTTC
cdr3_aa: CATSDEGLRGEQFF

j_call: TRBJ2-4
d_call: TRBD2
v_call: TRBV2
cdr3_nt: TGTGCCAGCAGCGAGACTAGCGGGAGATCAAAAAACATTCAGTACTTC
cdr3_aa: CASSETSGRSKNIQYF

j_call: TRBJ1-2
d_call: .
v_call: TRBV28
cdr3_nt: TGTGCCATCCAGGACAGTTTCTATGGCTACACCTTC
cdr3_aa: CAIQDSFYGYTF

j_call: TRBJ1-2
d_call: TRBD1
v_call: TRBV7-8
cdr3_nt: TGTGCCAGCAGCTTAGCCGGGACAGATAACTATGGCTACACCTTC
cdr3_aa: CASSLAGTDNYGYTF

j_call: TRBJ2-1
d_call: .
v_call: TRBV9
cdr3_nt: TGTGCCAGCAGCGCGCCCTCAGGGGCAATAACCTACAATGAGCAGTTCTTC
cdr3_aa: CASSAPSGAITYNEQFF

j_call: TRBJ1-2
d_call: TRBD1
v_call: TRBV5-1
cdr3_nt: TGCGCCAGCAGCTTGGCGACAGGGGTTCATGGCTACACCTTC
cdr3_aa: CASSLATGVHGYTF

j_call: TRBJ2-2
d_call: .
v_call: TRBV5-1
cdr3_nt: TGCGCCAGCAGCCGCTCCACAGGGTCGAACACCGGGGAGCTGTTTTTT
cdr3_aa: CASSRSTGSNTGELFF

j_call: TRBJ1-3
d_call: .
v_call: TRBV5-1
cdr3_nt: TGCGCCAGCAGCCTCCCGATCAGGGAACCCTCTGGAAACACCATATATTTT
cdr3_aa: CASSLPIREPSGNTIYF

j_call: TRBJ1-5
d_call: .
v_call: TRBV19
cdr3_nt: TGTGCCAGTAGTATAGATCCGACAGGCAACCAGCCCCAGCATTTT
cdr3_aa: CASSIDPTGNQPQHF

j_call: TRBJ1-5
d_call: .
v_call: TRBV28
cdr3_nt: TGTGCCAGCAGTTTAGGTTCAGGGAATGGACAGCCCCAGCATTTT
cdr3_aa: CASSLGSGNGQPQHF

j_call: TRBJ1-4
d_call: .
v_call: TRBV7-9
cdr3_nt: TGTGCCAGCAGCCCCCCCACGTTTGGCGGTGAAAAACTGTTTTTT
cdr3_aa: CASSPPTFGGEKLFF

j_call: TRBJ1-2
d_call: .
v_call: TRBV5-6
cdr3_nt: TGTGCCAGCAGCCCGGATCTAGGAGGCTACACCTTC
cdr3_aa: CASSPDLGGYTF